This entry lists 14 T cell receptor beta chains sequenced from one sample in a study of response to subunit inactivated influenza vaccine. TCRdb independently ran MiXCR on the RT-PCR reads; one entry per CDR3 protein. The sample yields some 500,000 distinct CDR3 sequences, 13% seen once. Sequences were derived from PBMCs from blood, sampled roughly 48 days after vaccination. These receptors all come from a man aged 50 or older who received an inactivated influenza vaccine.

The chain is built from TRBV10-3 and TRBJ2-7, with TRBD1 matching over 8 bases. The CDR3 is made up of 14 amino acids. The ends lost 1 base at V and 5 bases at J; junction bases unmatched: 4. CDR1 and CDR2 (germline): ENHRY, SYGVKD. The CDR3 bases are TGTGCCATCAGTGAGTTGCAGGGGGCGAACGAGCAGTACTTC. Its translation: CAISELQGANEQYF.

The gene calls are TRBV7-6 and TRBJ1-5; D may be TRBD1 (6 bases). Germline V gene data show CDR1 as SGHVS and CDR2 as FNYEAQ. V was pared by 6 bases and J by 7 bases, with 19 bases between. This CDR3 is built from 15 residues. Written as DNA, the CDR3 is TGTGCCAGCAGTACCGGCAGGGGAATTCACCAGCCCCAGCATTTT. It is translated as CASSTGRGIHQPQHF.

This clonotype was recorded a few times. This chain links TRBV6-5 with TRBJ1-2, with D perhaps TRBD1 (6 bases). V lost 0 bases and J lost 8, with 13 bases in between. Per germline, CDR1 MNHEY and CDR2 SVGAGI. This CDR3 is 14 amino acids long. CDR3 sequence reads: CASSYSAGAFGYTF. The DNA for the CDR3 is TGTGCCAGCAGTTACTCTGCGGGGGCGTTCGGCTACACCTTC.

The J gene is TRBJ2-1, the V gene TRBV24-1; 12 bases match TRBD1. V dropped 4 bases and J dropped 7; count of bases not matched to a gene: 7. Germline V gene data show CDR1 as KGHDR and CDR2 as SFDVKD. This CDR3 comprises 16 residues. CDR3 amino acids: CATSDPGTGGFNEQFF. Written as DNA, the CDR3 is TGTGCCACCAGTGACCCGGGGACAGGGGGCTTTAATGAGCAGTTCTTC.

The rearrangement uses TRBV4-1 and TRBJ1-6, with TRBD1 matching over 7 bases. The V gene end was trimmed by 0 bases and the J gene end by 7 bases; junction bases not matched to a gene: 6. The CDR3 is 16 residues long. CDR1 is MGHRA, CDR2 YSYEKL, per germline. The CDR3: CASSQDPQGWNSPLHF. The CDR3 bases are TGCGCCAGCAGCCAAGACCCACAGGGGTGGAATTCACCCCTCCACTTT.

The rearrangement links TRBV7-6 to TRBJ1-1; D is ambiguous. Trimming pared 5 bases from V and 4 bases from J, leaving 8 bases between. The CDR3 consists of 12 residues. CDR1 and CDR2 (germline): SGHVS, FNYEAQ. Here the CDR3 DNA reads TGTGCCAGCAGCCCCCCCCGCACTGAAGCTTTCTTT. It codes for CASSPPRTEAFF.

This clonotype appeared a few times. The V and J genes are TRBV10-3 and TRBJ1-1; 7 positions agree with TRBD1. The CDR3 sequence is 14 residues long. CDR1 and CDR2 from the germline V gene are ENHRY and SYGVKD. V gave up 9 bases and J gave up 0 bases; unmatched junction bases: 7. CDR3 loop: CAIKGTELNTEAFF. The DNA of the CDR3 is TGTGCCATTAAGGGGACAGAACTGAACACTGAAGCTTTCTTT.

This clonotype was counted a few times. The chain links TRBV29-1 to TRBJ2-3, with 8 bases matching TRBD1. V lost 7 bases and J lost 3; bases outside the gene matches: 12. Per germline, CDR1 SQVTM and CDR2 ANQGSEA. The CDR3 consists of 15 residues. CDR3 region: CSAGPPGGGTDTQYF. The CDR3 bases are TGCAGCGCCGGGCCCCCAGGGGGCGGAACAGATACGCAGTATTTT.

CDR3 amino acids: CASSRKTSGNTDTQYF. CDR3 sequence (DNA): TGTGCCAGCAGTCGTAAGACTAGCGGGAACACAGATACGCAGTATTTT. This chain uses TRBV27 with TRBJ2-3; 11 positions match TRBD2. The J segment lost 2 bases and the V segment lost 5 bases, leaving 6 bases of the junction unmatched. Germline V gene data show CDR1 as MNHEY and CDR2 as SMNVEV (reference sequence). This CDR3 contains 16 residues.

This clonotype was counted between two and nine times. The chain employs TRBV5-1 and TRBJ2-1; D tentatively reads TRBD1 or TRBD2 (7 bases each). V was cut by 4 bases and J by 3 bases, with 14 bases left in between. The CDR3 has 15 residues. CDR1 and CDR2 from the germline V gene are SGHRS and YFSETQ. The CDR3 DNA follows: TGCGCCAGCAGCCTGGGAGGGGGCCACTACAATGAGCAGTTCTTC. It codes for CASSLGGGHYNEQFF. The full variable domain, with the rest looked up from reference TRBV5-1 and TRBJ2-1, is KAGVTQTPRYLIKTRGQQVTLSCSPISGHRSVSWYQQTPGQGLQFLFEYFSETQRNKGNFPGRFSGRQFSNSRSEMNVSTLELGDSALYLCASSLGGGHYNEQFFGPGTRLTVL.

This clonotype was counted between two and nine times. The chain employs TRBV7-2 and TRBJ2-5; 7 nucleotides line up with TRBD1. The germline V gene encodes CDR1 SGHTA and CDR2 FQGNSA. The CDR3 is 15 amino acids. After removal of 5 bases from V and 5 bases from J, the junction contained 11 bases not matched to a gene. CDR3 loop: CASSPQTGMGETQYF. CDR3 nucleotides: TGTGCCAGCAGCCCGCAGACAGGGATGGGGGAGACCCAGTACTTC.

This chain connects TRBV12-3 or TRBV12-4 to TRBJ2-1, with D perhaps being TRBD1 or TRBD2 (5 bases each). V lost 3 bases and J 8 bases, leaving 23 bases between the germline ends. The CDR3 is made up of 17 amino acids. CDR3 residues: CASSFDLQGRGVHEQFF. CDR3 in DNA: TGTGCCAGCAGTTTCGACCTTCAGGGACGAGGGGTCCATGAGCAGTTCTTC.

The genes are TRBV29-1 and TRBJ2-5; TRBD2 agrees at 11 bases. This CDR3 contains 15 residues. The germline CDR1 and CDR2 sequences are SQVTM and ANQGSEA. With V trimmed by 5 bases and J by 5 bases, 10 bases remained unmatched. The CDR3 DNA follows: TGCAGCGTTTGCTTAGCGGGAGGGCCGGGGGAGACCCAGTACTTC. This codes for CSVCLAGGPGETQYF.

There are a few counts of this clonotype. V and J are TRBV5-1 and TRBJ2-1; D is perhaps TRBD2 (5 bases). The CDR3 spans 16 residues. Trimming cost V 2 bases and J 2 bases, with 14 bases left between them. CDR1 SGHRS and CDR2 YFSETQ come from the germline V gene. In DNA form, the CDR3 reads TGCGCCAGCAGCTTAGGTGGCGGGTGGGCCTACAATGAGCAGTTCTTC. Its translation is CASSLGGGWAYNEQFF. Looking up the rest from reference TRBV5-1 and TRBJ2-1 gives the full variable domain: KAGVTQTPRYLIKTRGQQVTLSCSPISGHRSVSWYQQTPGQGLQFLFEYFSETQRNKGNFPGRFSGRQFSNSRSEMNVSTLELGDSALYLCASSLGGGWAYNEQFFGPGTRLTVL.